This entry lists 11 T cell receptor beta chains sequenced from one sample in a study of human T cells and chemical hapten exposure. The time point was: pre-sensitization, week 0. Treatment specified: therapeutic diphenylcyclopropenone sensitization with weekly scalp DPC. One entry per CDR3 protein results from TCRdb running MiXCR on the RACE reads. The sample lists more than 300,000 distinct CDR3 sequences; 5.1% were seen once. The sequenced sample was whole blood, obtained in connection with sensitization to the hapten diphenylcyclopropenone (DPC). The receptor set was obtained from a woman in her fifties or sixties with alopecia areata. Some clones in this sample may be carry-over from other donors' samples.

This chain connects TRBV12-3 or TRBV12-4 to TRBJ1-2; 7 nucleotides agree with TRBD1. Unmatched junction bases numbered 9, after V lost 5 bases and J lost 3 bases. The CDR3 covers 15 residues. The DNA for the CDR3 is TGTGCCAGCAGTGGGCTCAGGGGGGAGGACTATGGCTACACCTTC. Translating gives CASSGLRGEDYGYTF.

In this sample, this clonotype turned up a few times. J is TRBJ2-2 and V is TRBV6-1; D is unresolved. CDR1 MNHNS and CDR2 SASEGT come from the germline V gene. V was pared by 1 base and J by 6 bases, with 6 bases between. The CDR3 consists of 13 residues. As DNA, the CDR3 is TGTGCCAGCAGTGAAGGGGGTCCCGGGGAGCTGTTTTTT. This codes for CASSEGGPGELFF.

This clonotype occurred many times. This chain uses TRBV7-9 with TRBJ2-7; D is possibly TRBD1 or TRBD2 (5 bases each). This CDR3 has 15 residues. V was clipped by 1 base and J by 2 bases, with 12 bases between them. The germline CDR1 and CDR2 sequences are SEHNR and FQNEAQ (reference sequence). CDR3 in DNA: TGTGCCAGCAGCTTAGGTCTCCGGGACCCCTACGAGCAGTACTTC. Its protein is CASSLGLRDPYEQYF. The whole variable domain, remainder taken from reference TRBV7-9 and TRBJ2-7, is DTGVSQNPRHKITKRGQNVTFRCDPISEHNRLYWYRQTLGQGPEFLTYFQNEAQLEKSRLLSDRFSAERPKGSFSTLEIQRTEQGDSAMYLCASSLGLRDPYEQYFGPGTRLTVT.

This clonotype was observed at least ten times. The CDR3 DNA reads as TGTGCCAGCAGCTTAGCAGTCCGACCCGAGCAGTACTTC. Amino acid sequence: CASSLAVRPEQYF. The rearrangement uses TRBV13 and TRBJ2-7, with D unclear. The CDR3 spans 13 residues. Germline V CDR1 and CDR2: PRHDT, FYEKMQ (reference sequence). V was clipped by 1 base and J by 6 bases, with 10 bases between them.

There are many counts of this clonotype. This chain links TRBV5-1 with TRBJ2-5, with 9 bases fitting TRBD1. The CDR3 is 15 amino acids. The germline CDR1 and CDR2 sequences are SGHRS and YFSETQ. The V gene end was trimmed by 3 bases and the J gene end by 5 bases; junction bases not matched to a gene: 8. CDR3 sequence reads: CASSSGQGEVETQYF. The CDR3 coding sequence is TGCGCCAGCAGCTCGGGACAGGGTGAGGTGGAGACCCAGTACTTC.

This clonotype showed up just a few times. DNA of the CDR3: TGTGCCAGCAGCCAATACAGGGGGCTGGGCGAGACCCAGTACTTC. This encodes CASSQYRGLGETQYF. The chain employs TRBV5-4 and TRBJ2-5; TRBD1 matches at 9 bases. Germline values: CDR1 SGHNT, CDR2 YYREEE (reference sequence). The CDR3 has 15 amino acids. Unmatched junction bases numbered 9, after V lost 4 bases and J lost 5 bases.

This clonotype occurred many times. The chain has TRBV7-2 and TRBJ2-4; perhaps TRBD2 as D (5 bases). The CDR3 loop spans 13 amino acids. V shed 0 bases and J shed 8 bases, with 8 bases lying between them. Germline CDR1 and CDR2: SGHTA and FQGNSA. The CDR3 DNA reads TGTGCCAGCAGCTTAGCGGCCGGGGACATTCAGTACTTC. Its protein product is CASSLAAGDIQYF.

This clonotype was seen ten or more times. V is TRBV29-1 and J is TRBJ2-7; no reliable D call. Germline CDR1 and CDR2: SQVTM and ANQGSEA. V was trimmed by 5 bases and J by 0 bases, leaving 8 bases between them. The CDR3 has 12 residues. The CDR3: CSVQPGSYEQYF. Here the CDR3 DNA reads TGCAGCGTTCAACCCGGCTCCTACGAGCAGTACTTC.

This clonotype has ten or more counts. The V gene is TRBV6-5, the J gene TRBJ2-4; no definite D call. Trimming left V 0 bases short and J 0 bases short, with 9 bases between. This CDR3 contains 16 residues. From germline, CDR1 is MNHEY and CDR2 SVGAGI. CDR3 residues: CASSYSRNLAKNIQYF. The DNA of the CDR3 is TGTGCCAGCAGTTACTCTAGGAATCTAGCCAAAAACATTCAGTACTTC.

This clonotype was observed a handful of times. J is TRBJ1-2 and V is TRBV27; D gene uncertain. CDR3 length equals 12 residues. Trimming took off 8 bases at V and 5 bases at J, with 12 bases between the two ends. CDR1 MNHEY and CDR2 SMNVEV come from the germline V gene (reference sequence). The CDR3 DNA sequence: TGTGCCAGCGGCACACAGAGATATGGCTACACCTTC. This translates into CASGTQRYGYTF.

This clonotype appeared many times. The chain is built from TRBV20-1 and TRBJ2-7, with TRBD2 identical over 8 bases. After removal of 3 bases from V and 3 bases from J, the junction contained 7 bases not matched to a gene. The CDR3 is made up of 14 amino acids. CDR1 and CDR2 from the germline V gene are DFQATT and SNEGSKA (reference sequence). The CDR3 bases are TGCAGTGCTAGTGGGTCAGCGGGGGTCTACGAGCAGTACTTC. It encodes CSASGSAGVYEQYF.